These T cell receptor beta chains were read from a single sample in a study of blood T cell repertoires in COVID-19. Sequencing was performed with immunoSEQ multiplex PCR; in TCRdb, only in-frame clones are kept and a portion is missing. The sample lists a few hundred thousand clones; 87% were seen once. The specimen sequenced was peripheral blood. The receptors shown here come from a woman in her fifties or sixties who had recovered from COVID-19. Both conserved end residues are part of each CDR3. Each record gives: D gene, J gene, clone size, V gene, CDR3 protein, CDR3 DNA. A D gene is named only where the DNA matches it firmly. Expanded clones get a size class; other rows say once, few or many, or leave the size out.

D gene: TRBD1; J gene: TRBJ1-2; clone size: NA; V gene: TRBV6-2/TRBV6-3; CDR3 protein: CASSYSRDRVVGYTF; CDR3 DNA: TGTGCCAGCAGTTACTCGAGGGACAGGGTAGTCGGCTACACCTTC
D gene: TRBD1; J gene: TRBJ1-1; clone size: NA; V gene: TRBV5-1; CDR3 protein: CASSLMLTGANTEAFF; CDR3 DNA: TGCGCCAGCAGCTTGATGTTGACAGGGGCGAACACTGAAGCTTTCTTT
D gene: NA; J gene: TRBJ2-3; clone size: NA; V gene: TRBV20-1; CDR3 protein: CSASSYDTQYF; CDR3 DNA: TGCAGTGCTAGCAGTTACGATACGCAGTATTTT
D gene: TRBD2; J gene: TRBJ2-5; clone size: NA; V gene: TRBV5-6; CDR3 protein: CASSRGGAFLQETQYF; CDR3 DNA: TGTGCCAGCAGCCGCGGGGGGGCATTCCTCCAAGAGACCCAGTACTTC
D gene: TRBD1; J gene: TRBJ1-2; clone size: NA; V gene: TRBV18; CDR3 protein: CASSPSVQGQAYGYTF; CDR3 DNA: TGTGCCAGCTCACCAAGCGTCCAGGGACAGGCATATGGCTACACCTTC
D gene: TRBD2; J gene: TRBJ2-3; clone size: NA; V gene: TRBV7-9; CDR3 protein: CASWTTSGNTDTQYF; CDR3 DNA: TGTGCCAGCTGGACGACTAGCGGAAACACAGATACGCAGTATTTT
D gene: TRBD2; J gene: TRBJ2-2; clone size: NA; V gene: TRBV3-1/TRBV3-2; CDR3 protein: CASSQLGLAGLGGELFF; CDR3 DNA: TGTGCCAGCAGCCAACTAGGACTAGCGGGGCTGGGCGGGGAGCTGTTTTTT
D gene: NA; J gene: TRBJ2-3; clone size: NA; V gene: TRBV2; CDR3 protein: CASGTGTPSTDTQYF; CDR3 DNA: TGTGCCAGCGGGACCGGGACACCCAGCACAGATACGCAGTATTTT
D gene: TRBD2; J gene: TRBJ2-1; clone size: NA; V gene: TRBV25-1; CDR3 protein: CASSKLALQFF; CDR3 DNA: TGTGCCAGCAGTAAACTAGCGTTGCAGTTCTTC
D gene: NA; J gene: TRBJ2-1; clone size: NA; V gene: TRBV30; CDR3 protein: CARLGSGGNEQFF; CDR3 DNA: TGTGCCAGACTGGGGAGTGGAGGCAATGAGCAGTTCTTC
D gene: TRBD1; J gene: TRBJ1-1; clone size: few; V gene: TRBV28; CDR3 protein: CASRTTGRVSTEAFF; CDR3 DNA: TGTGCCAGCAGAACGACAGGGCGGGTGAGCACTGAAGCTTTCTTT
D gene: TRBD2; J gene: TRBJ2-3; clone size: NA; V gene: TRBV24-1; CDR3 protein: CATKSGGGEGDTQYF; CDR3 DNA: TGTGCCACCAAAAGCGGGGGGGGCGAGGGAGATACGCAGTATTTT
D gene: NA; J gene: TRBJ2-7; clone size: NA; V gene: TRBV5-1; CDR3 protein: CASSLGNTGYTYEQYF; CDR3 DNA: TGCGCCAGCAGCTTGGGCAATACAGGGTATACCTACGAGCAGTACTTC
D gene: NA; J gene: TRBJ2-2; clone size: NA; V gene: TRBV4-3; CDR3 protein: CASSQDLGTRTGELFF; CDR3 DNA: TGCGCCAGCAGCCAAGATCTTGGGACAAGGACCGGGGAGCTGTTTTTT
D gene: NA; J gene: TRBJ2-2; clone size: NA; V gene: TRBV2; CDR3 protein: CASSNGELFF; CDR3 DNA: TGTGCCAGCAGCAACGGGGAGCTGTTTTTT
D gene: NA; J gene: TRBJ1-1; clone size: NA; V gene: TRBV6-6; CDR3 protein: CASSPPGKTEAFF; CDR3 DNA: TGTGCCAGCAGCCCCCCAGGGAAAACTGAAGCTTTCTTT
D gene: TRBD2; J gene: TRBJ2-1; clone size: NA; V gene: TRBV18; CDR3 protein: CASSPGGASEQFF; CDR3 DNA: TGTGCCAGCTCACCGGGAGGGGCTAGCGAGCAGTTCTTC
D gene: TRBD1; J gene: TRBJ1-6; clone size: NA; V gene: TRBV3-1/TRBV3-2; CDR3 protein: CASSHRQGSNSPLHF; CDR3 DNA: TGTGCCAGCAGCCACCGACAGGGATCCAATTCACCCCTCCACTTT
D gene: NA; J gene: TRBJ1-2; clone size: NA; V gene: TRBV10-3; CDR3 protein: CAIREDSRYYGYTF; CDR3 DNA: TGTGCCATCAGGGAGGACAGCCGGTACTATGGCTACACCTTC
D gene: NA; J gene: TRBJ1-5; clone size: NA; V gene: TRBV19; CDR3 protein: CASSSIGEGSQHF; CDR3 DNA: TGTGCCAGTAGCAGTATTGGGGAGGGTTCCCAGCATTTT
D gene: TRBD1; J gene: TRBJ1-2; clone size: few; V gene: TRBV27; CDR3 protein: CASSLGAGGGYTF; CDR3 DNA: TGTGCCAGCAGTTTAGGGGCAGGGGGGGGCTACACCTTC
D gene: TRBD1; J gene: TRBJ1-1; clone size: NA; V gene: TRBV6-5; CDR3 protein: CAGGQGAWDEAFF; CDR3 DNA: TGTGCCGGGGGACAGGGGGCGTGGGACGAAGCTTTCTTT
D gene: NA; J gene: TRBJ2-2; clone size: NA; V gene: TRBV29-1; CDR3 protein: CSIRENANTGELFF; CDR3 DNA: TGCAGCATCCGGGAAAACGCGAACACCGGGGAGCTGTTTTTT
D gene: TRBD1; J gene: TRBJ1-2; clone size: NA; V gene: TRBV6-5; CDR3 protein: CASRRGQGSYGYTF; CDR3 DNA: TGTGCCAGCAGACGAGGACAGGGGAGCTATGGCTACACCTTC
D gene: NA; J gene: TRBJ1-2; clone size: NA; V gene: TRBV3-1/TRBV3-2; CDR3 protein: CASSQEGVGLVGYTF; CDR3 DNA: TGTGCCAGCAGCCAAGAAGGGGTAGGGTTGGTTGGCTACACCTTC
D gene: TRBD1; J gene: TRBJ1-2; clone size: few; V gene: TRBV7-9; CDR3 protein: CASSLGTGTNYGYTF; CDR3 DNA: TGTGCCAGCAGCTTAGGGACAGGCACTAACTATGGCTACACCTTC
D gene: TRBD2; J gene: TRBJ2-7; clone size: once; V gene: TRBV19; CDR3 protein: CASSTYSGGAYEQYF; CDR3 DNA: TGTGCCAGTAGTACATATAGCGGGGGAGCCTACGAGCAGTACTTC
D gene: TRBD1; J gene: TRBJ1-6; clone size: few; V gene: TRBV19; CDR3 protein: CASRALRDSLNSPLHF; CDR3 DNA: TGTGCCAGTAGAGCTCTCCGGGACAGCCTTAATTCACCCCTCCACTTT
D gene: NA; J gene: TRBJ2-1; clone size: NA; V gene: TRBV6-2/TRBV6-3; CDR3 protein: CASSRSGSSGEQFF; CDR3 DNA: TGTGCCAGCAGTCGATCCGGGTCTAGTGGGGAGCAGTTCTTC
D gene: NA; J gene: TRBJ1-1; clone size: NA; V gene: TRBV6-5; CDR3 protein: CASSYQKVTEAFF; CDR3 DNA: TGTGCCAGCAGTTACCAGAAAGTCACTGAAGCTTTCTTT
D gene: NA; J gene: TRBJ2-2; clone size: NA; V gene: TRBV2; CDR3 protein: CASSEGGYTGELFF; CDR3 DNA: TGTGCCAGCAGTGAAGGCGGCTACACCGGGGAGCTGTTTTTT
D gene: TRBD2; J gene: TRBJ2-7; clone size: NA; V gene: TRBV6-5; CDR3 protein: CASLTSGVYYEQYF; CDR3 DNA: TGTGCCAGCCTTACTAGCGGAGTCTACTACGAGCAGTACTTC
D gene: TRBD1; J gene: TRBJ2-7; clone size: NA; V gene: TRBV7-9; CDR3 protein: CASSARRGTGSYEQYF; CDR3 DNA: TGTGCCAGCAGCGCAAGGAGAGGGACAGGGTCCTACGAGCAGTACTTC
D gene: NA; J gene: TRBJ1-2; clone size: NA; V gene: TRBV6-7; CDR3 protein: CASSYSRDNYYGYTF; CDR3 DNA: TGTGCCAGCAGTTACTCCCGGGACAACTACTATGGCTACACCTTC
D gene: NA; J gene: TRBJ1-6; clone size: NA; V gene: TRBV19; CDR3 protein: CASSRRVGADNSPLHF; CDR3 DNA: TGTGCCAGTAGTCGCAGAGTGGGGGCAGATAATTCACCCCTCCACTTT
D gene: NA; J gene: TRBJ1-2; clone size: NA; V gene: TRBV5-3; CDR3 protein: CARSLDRVVYGYTF; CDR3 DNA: TGTGCCAGAAGCTTGGACAGGGTTGTCTATGGCTACACCTTC
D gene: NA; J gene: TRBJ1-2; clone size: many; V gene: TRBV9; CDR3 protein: CASRETGTPYGYTF; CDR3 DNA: TGTGCCAGCAGGGAGACCGGGACACCCTATGGCTACACCTTC
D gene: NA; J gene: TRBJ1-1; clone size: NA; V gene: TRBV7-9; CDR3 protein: CASSSVDNLKSDAEAFF; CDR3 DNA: TGTGCCAGCAGCTCGGTGGACAACCTCAAATCGGACGCTGAAGCTTTCTTT
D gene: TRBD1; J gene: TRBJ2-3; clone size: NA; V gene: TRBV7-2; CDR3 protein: CASSLGDSRRTDTQYF; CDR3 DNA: TGTGCCAGCAGCTTAGGGGACAGCCGTCGCACAGATACGCAGTATTTT
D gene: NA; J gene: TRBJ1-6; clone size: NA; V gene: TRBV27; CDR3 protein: CASSLFPPRGGSPLHF; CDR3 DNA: TGTGCCAGCAGTTTATTTCCTCCACGCGGGGGCTCACCCCTCCACTTT
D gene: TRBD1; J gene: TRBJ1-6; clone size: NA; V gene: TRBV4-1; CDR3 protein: CASSQDLPRTGSNSPLHF; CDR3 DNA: TGCGCCAGCAGCCAAGATCTTCCCCGGACAGGGTCTAACTCACCCCTCCACTTT
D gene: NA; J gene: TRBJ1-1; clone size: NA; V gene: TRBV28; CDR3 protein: CASRRRGLGEAFF; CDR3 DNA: TGTGCCAGCCGCCGCCGAGGCTTGGGTGAAGCTTTCTTT
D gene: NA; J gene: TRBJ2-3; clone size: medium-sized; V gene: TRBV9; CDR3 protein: CASSPSRRATDTQYF; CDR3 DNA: TGTGCCAGCAGCCCTTCCCGCAGGGCCACAGATACGCAGTATTTT
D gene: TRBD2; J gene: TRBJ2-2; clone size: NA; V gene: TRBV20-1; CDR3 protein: CSASLSGKVGELFF; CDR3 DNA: TGCAGTGCTAGTCTTAGCGGGAAGGTCGGGGAGCTGTTTTTT
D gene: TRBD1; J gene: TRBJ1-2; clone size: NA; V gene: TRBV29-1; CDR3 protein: CSVAGTGEYGYTF; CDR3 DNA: TGCAGCGTTGCCGGGACAGGGGAGTATGGCTACACCTTC
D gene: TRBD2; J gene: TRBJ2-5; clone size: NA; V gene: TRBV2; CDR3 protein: CARQGLAGEETQYF; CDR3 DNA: TGTGCCCGACAGGGACTAGCGGGGGAAGAGACCCAGTACTTC
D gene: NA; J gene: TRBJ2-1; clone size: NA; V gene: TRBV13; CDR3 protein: CASSPFGGAGSNEQFF; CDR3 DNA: TGTGCCAGCAGCCCCTTCGGAGGAGCCGGGAGCAATGAGCAGTTCTTC
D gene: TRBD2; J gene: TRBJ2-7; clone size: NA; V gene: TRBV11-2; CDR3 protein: CASSAKKLAALSSYEQYF; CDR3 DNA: TGTGCCAGCAGCGCTAAAAAACTAGCGGCGCTGAGCTCCTACGAGCAGTACTTC
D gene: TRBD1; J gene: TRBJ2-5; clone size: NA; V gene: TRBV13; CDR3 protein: CASSGQVQETQYF; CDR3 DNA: TGTGCCAGCAGTGGACAGGTCCAAGAGACCCAGTACTTC
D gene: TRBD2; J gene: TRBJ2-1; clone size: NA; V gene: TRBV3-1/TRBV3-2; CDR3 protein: CASTPTSWNEQFF; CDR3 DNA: TGTGCCAGCACCCCGACTAGCTGGAATGAGCAGTTCTTC
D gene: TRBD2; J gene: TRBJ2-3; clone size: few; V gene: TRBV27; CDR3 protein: CASGTSGRAYPDTQYF; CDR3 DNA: TGTGCCAGCGGAACTAGCGGGAGGGCCTATCCAGATACGCAGTATTTT
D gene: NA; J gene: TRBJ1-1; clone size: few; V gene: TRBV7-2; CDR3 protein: CASNIGGNTEAFF; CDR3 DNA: TGTGCCAGCAACATAGGGGGAAACACTGAAGCTTTCTTT
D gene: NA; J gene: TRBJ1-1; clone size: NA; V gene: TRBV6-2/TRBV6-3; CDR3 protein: CASSRLGGTEAFF; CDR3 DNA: TGTGCCAGCAGCCGCTTAGGGGGTACTGAAGCTTTCTTT
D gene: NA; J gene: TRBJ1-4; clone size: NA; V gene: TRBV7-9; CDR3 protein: CASSSRRIFGSTNEKLFF; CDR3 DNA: TGTGCCAGCAGCTCCCGCCGCATCTTTGGCTCGACTAATGAAAAACTGTTTTTT